Shown below are 14 T cell receptor beta chains from a single sample sequenced in a study of blood T cell repertoires in COVID-19. The table came from immunoSEQ multiplex PCR; TCRdb's copy has only in-frame clones and leaves some out. The table has fewer than 250,000 clones, 80% to 85% seen once. Sequencing input: peripheral blood. These receptors were obtained from a human donor in a cohort sampled during active COVID-19.

V and J are TRBV27 and TRBJ1-5; D possibly corresponds to TRBD1 (5 bases). CDR3 size: 16 residues. Trimming removed 3 bases at V and 4 bases at J, with 16 bases between. Germline-derived CDR1 and CDR2 are MNHEY and SMNVEV (reference sequence). DNA of the CDR3: TGTGCCAGCAGTTTTTACCCCCCCAGGGTTAATCAGCCCCAGCATTTT. It encodes CASSFYPPRVNQPQHF.

This sequence joins TRBV5-4 and TRBJ2-5; 9 bases map to TRBD1. The CDR3 covers 16 residues. Germline trimming cut 0 bases from V and 4 bases from J; bases unmatched to any gene: 7. Germline V gives CDR1 SGHNT, CDR2 YYREEE (reference sequence). The DNA for the CDR3 is TGTGCCAGCAGCTTGGCACCTAGGGGACAGGGAGAGACCCAGTACTTC. It codes for CASSLAPRGQGETQYF.

The rearrangement joins TRBV5-1 to TRBJ1-6; the D gene is possibly TRBD1 (6 bases). V shed 5 bases and J shed 8 bases, with 14 bases lying between them. CDR1 SGHRS and CDR2 YFSETQ come from the germline V gene. This CDR3 comprises 14 residues. The CDR3 DNA is TGCGCCAGCAGAATACAGGGACCGGATTCACCCCTCCACTTT. It encodes CASRIQGPDSPLHF.

The gene calls are TRBV7-2 and TRBJ2-1; possibly TRBD2 for D (5 bases). This CDR3 is 15 amino acids long. The germline V gene encodes CDR1 SGHTA and CDR2 FQGNSA. V was pared by 2 bases and J by 7 bases, with 15 bases between. The CDR3 DNA reads as TGTGCCAGCAGCTTATATATATTCGCGGGTAATGAGCAGTTCTTC. It yields the protein CASSLYIFAGNEQFF.

V usage is TRBV4-2 and J usage is TRBJ2-5; D may be TRBD2 (6 bases). V lost 1 base, J lost 2 bases, and 14 bases lay in between. Germline V gene sequence: CDR1 LGHNA, CDR2 YNFKEQ. CDR3 length equals 16 residues. Here the CDR3 DNA reads TGTGCCAGCAGCCAAGCGGCAAGGAGGGGACAAGAGACCCAGTACTTC. This translates into CASSQAARRGQETQYF.

The chain joins TRBV7-2 to TRBJ2-5; no definite D call. The CDR3 has 13 residues. Germline CDR1 SGHTA, CDR2 FQGNSA. V was shortened by 2 bases and J by 6 bases, with 10 bases between the two germline ends. The CDR3 region has the DNA TGTGCCAGCAGCTTAAGTAGCCAGAAGACCCAGTACTTC. This sequence encodes CASSLSSQKTQYF. Variable domain in full (rest from reference TRBV7-2 and TRBJ2-5): GAGVSQSPSNKVTEKGKDVELRCDPISGHTALYWYRQSLGQGLEFLIYFQGNSAPDKSGLPSDRFSAERTGGSVSTLTIQRTQQEDSAVYLCASSLSSQKTQYFGPGTRLLVL.

The J gene is TRBJ2-1, the V gene TRBV28, with TRBD1 matching over 9 bases. V dropped 5 bases and J dropped 9; count of bases not matched to a gene: 8. The CDR3 sequence is 14 residues long. The germline gives CDR1 MDHEN, CDR2 SYDVKM. The CDR3 loop is CASSMGQGWGEQFF. The CDR3, as DNA: TGTGCCAGCAGTATGGGACAGGGATGGGGTGAGCAGTTCTTC.

The chain carries TRBV5-1 and TRBJ2-1; D perhaps matches TRBD2 (6 bases). Germline V lookup: CDR1 SGHRS, CDR2 YFSETQ. The CDR3 is made up of 17 amino acids. Trimming left V 0 bases short and J 0 bases short, with 13 bases between. The CDR3 region has the DNA TGCGCCAGCAGCTTGGGACTATGGGGGGTCTCCTACAATGAGCAGTTCTTC. As protein: CASSLGLWGVSYNEQFF.

The chain links TRBV2 to TRBJ1-2; no reliable D call. V shed 7 bases and J shed 8 bases, with 23 bases lying between them. This CDR3 has 15 amino acids. Germline CDR1 SNHLY, CDR2 FYNNEI. CDR3 amino acids: CASITNRLESLGYTF. CDR3 coding DNA: TGTGCCAGCATCACCAACCGATTGGAGTCGCTAGGCTACACCTTC.

The chain carries TRBV2 and TRBJ1-1, with 9 bases matching TRBD1. Looked up from germline, CDR1 is SNHLY and CDR2 is FYNNEI. This CDR3 spans 15 amino acids. V lost 7 bases and J lost 0; bases outside the gene matches: 6. CDR3 sequence (DNA): TGTGCCAGCAACAGGGACAGGGCTATGAACACTGAAGCTTTCTTT. Translating gives CASNRDRAMNTEAFF.

V usage is TRBV28 and J usage is TRBJ2-7, with 7 bases lining up with TRBD2. Germline V lookup: CDR1 MDHEN, CDR2 SYDVKM. This CDR3 is 14 amino acids long. J was trimmed by 2 bases and V by 5 bases; bases with no gene match: 6. The CDR3 region is CASSIPSGPYEQYF. The CDR3 nucleotides read TGTGCCAGCAGTATACCTAGCGGTCCCTACGAGCAGTACTTC.

This clone has more than one count but fewer than ten. This sequence joins TRBV3-1 (or the pseudogene TRBV3-2) and TRBJ2-1, with D hard to call. Trimming pared 4 bases from V and 0 bases from J, leaving 4 bases between. The CDR3 spans 13 residues. Germline V gives CDR1 LGHDT, CDR2 YNNKEL (reference sequence). CDR3 in DNA: TGTGCCAGCAGCCCCGTCTCCTACAATGAGCAGTTCTTC. The encoded protein is CASSPVSYNEQFF.

The rearrangement uses TRBV5-1 and TRBJ2-3; TRBD1 matches at 9 bases. The J segment lost 6 bases and the V segment lost 6 bases, leaving 5 bases of the junction unmatched. The CDR3 loop spans 13 amino acids. In germline, CDR1 is SGHRS, CDR2 YFSETQ. The CDR3 is CASTGTGSDTQYF. CDR3 coding DNA: TGCGCCAGCACCGGGACAGGGTCGGATACGCAGTATTTT.

This chain connects TRBV3-1 (or the pseudogene TRBV3-2) to TRBJ1-6; D unclear. V was clipped by 0 bases and J by 1 base, with 10 bases between them. Germline V lookup: CDR1 LGHDT, CDR2 YNNKEL (reference sequence). This CDR3 comprises 17 residues. The CDR3 protein is CASSQDLAGSYNSPLHF. As DNA, the CDR3 is TGTGCCAGCAGCCAAGATTTGGCCGGGTCCTATAATTCACCCCTCCACTTT.